The 2 T cell receptor beta chains below come from one sample, sequenced in a study of response to subunit inactivated influenza vaccine. TCRdb independently ran MiXCR on the RT-PCR reads; one entry per CDR3 protein. The data contain 500,000 to 550,000 distinct CDR3 sequences, 6% to 9% of them seen just once; the ten biggest clones take up under 15%. The sample was PBMCs from blood, taken less than 30 months after vaccination. The receptors originated from a man between 50 and 75 years old who received an inactivated influenza vaccine.

This clonotype was detected ten times or more. J is TRBJ2-1 and V is TRBV11-1; D perhaps matches TRBD2 (6 bases). Germline V gene data show CDR1 as SGHAT and CDR2 as FQDESV (reference sequence). The germline V and J ends were trimmed by 5 bases and 2 bases, with 16 bases remaining between them. The CDR3 loop spans 16 amino acids. CDR3 DNA: TGTGCCAGCAGCGATGGGACTCAGTCCGCCTACAATGAGCAGTTCTTC. This translates into CASSDGTQSAYNEQFF.

This clonotype was recorded many times. This chain links TRBV3-1 with TRBJ2-7; 7 bases are a match to TRBD1. CDR1 and CDR2 from the germline V gene are LGHDT and YNNKEL (reference sequence). Trimming removed 4 bases from V and 3 bases from J; junction bases left unmatched: 9. The CDR3 is 15 amino acids. CDR3 loop: CASSLLDRANYEQYF. CDR3 nucleotides: TGTGCCAGCAGCCTCCTAGACAGGGCAAACTACGAGCAGTACTTC.